The sequence of this TCR beta chain was determined in a study of blood T cell repertoires in COVID-19. This CDR3 is 13 amino acids long. Trimming left V 4 bases short and J 4 bases short, with 11 bases between. Germline V lookup: CDR1 SGHRS, CDR2 YFSETQ. This clone came up a few times. Using immunoSEQ multiplex PCR, the repertoire was profiled, and TCRdb retains in-frame clones only, with some absent. The sample yields about 120,000 clones, approximately 90% seen once. V is TRBV5-1 and J is TRBJ2-5; TRBD2 is a possible D gene (6 bases). The specimen sequenced was peripheral blood. The sequence derives from a human donor in a cohort sampled during active COVID-19. The CDR3 coding sequence is TGCGCCAGCAGCGGAGGGAGCCGAGAGACCCAGTACTTC. Protein product: CASSGGSRETQYF. Full variable domain (rest looked up from reference TRBV5-1 and TRBJ2-5): KAGVTQTPRYLIKTRGQQVTLSCSPISGHRSVSWYQQTPGQGLQFLFEYFSETQRNKGNFPGRFSGRQFSNSRSEMNVSTLELGDSALYLCASSGGSRETQYFGPGTRLLVL.